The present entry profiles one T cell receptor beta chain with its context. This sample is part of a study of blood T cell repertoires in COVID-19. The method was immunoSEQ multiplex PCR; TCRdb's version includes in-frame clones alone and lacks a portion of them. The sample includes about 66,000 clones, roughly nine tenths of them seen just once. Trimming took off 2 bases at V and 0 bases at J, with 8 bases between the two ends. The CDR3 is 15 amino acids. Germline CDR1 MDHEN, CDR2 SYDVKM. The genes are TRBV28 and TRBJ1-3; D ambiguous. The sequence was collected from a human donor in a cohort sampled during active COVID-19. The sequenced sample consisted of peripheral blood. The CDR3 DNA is TGTGCCAGCAGTTTAAGAGTGATCTCTGGAAACACCATATATTTT. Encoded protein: CASSLRVISGNTIYF.